This T cell receptor beta chain was profiled in a study of shared clonotypes between healthy human individuals. Study information: Each donor's CD4 naive and CD4 memory cells filled three plates apiece, CD8 naive two, and CD8 memory one.

This CDR3 has 16 residues. The germline gives CDR1 MNHEY, CDR2 SMNVEV (reference sequence). V lost 6 bases and J 5 bases, leaving 20 bases between the germline ends. This clone showed up just once. Its antigen is as yet unknown. Study-wide points: Among a handful of donors, roughly 5% of naive CD4 clonotypes were found in common. Sharing of clonotypes among donors was expected to vary with sequencing depth.

Execution of the assay was at deep level. TCRdb's table, derived via immunoSEQ multiplex PCR, lists solely in-frame clones and lacks some. Here the sample spans roughly 1,000,000 clones, approximately 80% being singletons. The chain employs TRBV27 and TRBJ2-1; D gene uncertain. Sequenced sample: memory CD4+ T cells from PBMCs. Subset here: CD45RA-negative fraction. The receptor's source is a man aged 18 to 35 in good health. Some clones in this sample may be carry-over from other donors' samples. For the CDR3, the DNA is TGTGCCAGCAGCCGCCCCGGAGAACCCTCGAACAATGAGCAGTTCTTC. It yields the protein CASSRPGEPSNNEQFF.